These 28 T cell receptor beta chains share one sample of origin, sequenced in a study of T cell responses to AZD1222 COVID-19 vaccine. Produced via immunoSEQ multiplex PCR; TCRdb's table is partial and in-frame only. The sample lists 95,000 to 100,000 clones, about 86% occurring once. The sample was peripheral blood, taken on day 0 of AZD1222 vaccination. The receptors derive from an adult in good health.

The chain carries TRBV7-2 and TRBJ2-1; TRBD1 or TRBD2 may be the D gene (5 bases each). Germline V gene lookup returns CDR1 SGHTA and CDR2 FQGNSA. V dropped 1 base and J dropped 0 bases, with 7 bases sitting between them. The CDR3 runs 15 residues. The CDR3 nucleotides read TGTGCCAGCAGCTTAGAGAGGGGCTCCTACAATGAGCAGTTCTTC. It codes for CASSLERGSYNEQFF.

This chain uses TRBV28 with TRBJ2-7; 8 bases are a match to TRBD1. The germline V gene encodes CDR1 MDHEN and CDR2 SYDVKM. With V trimmed by 4 bases and J by 2 bases, 1 base remained unmatched. The CDR3 spans 13 residues. For the CDR3, the DNA is TGTGCCAGCAGTTCCAGGGGGCCCTACGAGCAGTACTTC. Residues: CASSSRGPYEQYF. Combining the CDR3 with reference TRBV28 and TRBJ2-7 gives the whole variable domain DVKVTQSSRYLVKRTGEKVFLECVQDMDHENMFWYRQDPGLGLRLIYFSYDVKMKEKGDIPEGYSVSREKKERFSLILESASTNQTSMYLCASSSRGPYEQYFGPGTRLTVT.

The chain employs TRBV3-1 (or the pseudogene TRBV3-2) and TRBJ1-2; D unresolved. V was trimmed by 4 bases and J by 4 bases, leaving 1 base between them. CDR1 and CDR2 (germline): LGHDT, YNNKEL (reference sequence). This CDR3 contains 10 residues. CDR3 residues: CASSPYGYTF. As DNA, the CDR3 is TGTGCCAGCAGCCCCTATGGCTACACCTTC.

This chain joins TRBV11-2 and TRBJ2-2, with a tentative D call TRBD1 (6 bases). The CDR3 has 15 residues. Germline V lookup: CDR1 SGHAT, CDR2 FQNNGV. The V end lost 3 bases, the J end lost 2 bases, and 10 bases lay between the germline ends. The CDR3 loop reads CASSFGTPNTGELFF. The CDR3 DNA sequence: TGTGCCAGCAGCTTCGGGACACCAAACACCGGGGAGCTGTTTTTT.

In nucleotides, the CDR3 is TGTGCCCGGACGGCAGGGAGCTCTGGAAACACCATATATTTT. Amino acids: CARTAGSSGNTIYF. The V and J genes are TRBV30 and TRBJ1-3; D possibly corresponds to TRBD1 (5 bases). Germline V CDR1 and CDR2: GTSNPN, SVGIG (reference sequence). V was shortened by 8 bases and J by 0 bases, with 14 bases between the two germline ends. This CDR3 has 14 amino acids.

This clone appeared once. The gene calls are TRBV4-3 and TRBJ1-3; TRBD1 aligns across 10 bases. CDR3 length equals 18 residues. The trim removed 4 bases at V and 3 bases at J, leaving 12 bases unmatched. In germline, CDR1 is LGHNA, CDR2 YSLEER. CDR3 region: CASSRNAPTGGFGNTIYF. The CDR3 bases are TGCGCCAGCAGCCGTAACGCACCGACAGGGGGCTTTGGAAACACCATATATTTT.

This clone was seen only once. The chain is built from TRBV28 and TRBJ1-2, with 7 bases fitting TRBD1. Germline CDR1 reads MDHEN; CDR2 reads SYDVKM. The CDR3 consists of 14 residues. V shed 2 bases, J shed 4 bases, and the junction held 4 bases outside the gene matches. In nucleotides, the CDR3 is TGTGCCAGCAGTTTAAGGGGGCGAGTCTATGGCTACACCTTC. Translation gives CASSLRGRVYGYTF.

This rearrangement joins TRBV18 to TRBJ2-3; 8 bases map to TRBD2. V shed 4 bases and J 4 bases; nucleotides not matched to a gene: 7. The length of the CDR3 is 15 residues. Germline V gives CDR1 KGHSH, CDR2 LQKENI. CDR3 sequence (DNA): TGTGCCAGCTCACGGAACTACGGGGGGGCAGATACGCAGTATTTT. It translates to CASSRNYGGADTQYF. The variable domain in full, completed from reference TRBV18 and TRBJ2-3, reads NAGVMQNPRHLVRRRGQEARLRCSPMKGHSHVYWYRQLPEEGLKFMVYLQKENIIDESGMPKERFSAEFPKEGPSILRIQQVVRGDSAAYFCASSRNYGGADTQYFGPGTRLTVL.

The chain combines TRBV14 with TRBJ1-4; D gene ambiguous. Germline lookup yields CDR1 SGHDN and CDR2 FVKESK. This CDR3 is 15 amino acids long. V was clipped by 3 bases and J by 8 bases, with 16 bases between them. CDR3: CASSHRLSGEEKLFF. In DNA, the CDR3 is TGTGCCAGCAGCCACCGCTTATCGGGTGAGGAAAAACTGTTTTTT.

The V and J genes are TRBV5-1 and TRBJ2-3; D remains unclear. Germline V gene lookup returns CDR1 SGHRS and CDR2 YFSETQ. Trimming shortened V by 2 bases and J by 6 bases, and 13 bases separated the two germline ends. CDR3 size: 14 residues. The CDR3 bases are TGCGCCAGCAGCTTAGGTCCAGAGTCGGATACGCAGTATTTT. Encoded protein: CASSLGPESDTQYF.

This clone was counted a single time. The chain combines TRBV10-3 with TRBJ1-1, with D uncertain. Germline V gene lookup returns CDR1 ENHRY and CDR2 SYGVKD. The CDR3 sequence is 16 residues long. Deletions cut 3 bases from V and 2 bases from J, with 16 bases between. CDR3 region: CAISDLGKRENTEAFF. CDR3 DNA sequence: TGTGCCATCAGTGATCTGGGAAAGAGAGAAAACACTGAAGCTTTCTTT.

In nucleotides, the CDR3 is TGTGCCAGCAGCTCAGGGGTATTGTGGGGCTACACCTTC. Translated, it gives CASSSGVLWGYTF. The genes are TRBV5-4 and TRBJ1-2, with a possible D match to TRBD1 (6 bases). The V gene lost 3 bases and the J gene lost 8 bases, with 14 bases spanning the gap. This CDR3 spans 13 amino acids. Germline V lookup: CDR1 SGHNT, CDR2 YYREEE (reference sequence). Based on the CDR3 plus reference TRBV5-4 and TRBJ1-2, the full variable domain is ETGVTQSPTHLIKTRGQQVTLRCSSQSGHNTVSWYQQALGQGPQFIFQYYREEENGRGNFPPRFSGLQFPNYSSELNVNALELDDSALYLCASSSGVLWGYTFGSGTRLTVV.

This clone was found a few times. The chain is built from TRBV12-3 or TRBV12-4 and TRBJ1-1, with a weak D call TRBD1 (5 bases). The CDR3 runs 13 residues. V dropped 6 bases and J dropped 1 base, with 9 bases sitting between them. As DNA, the CDR3 is TGTGCCAGCAGACTAACAGGGAACACTGAAGCTTTCTTT. It codes for CASRLTGNTEAFF.

The J gene is TRBJ2-2, the V gene TRBV7-3, with a weak D call TRBD2 (6 bases). With 3 bases removed from V and 7 bases from J, the gap between germline ends came to 15 bases. The length of the CDR3 is 15 residues. Germline values: CDR1 SGHTA, CDR2 FQGTGA. The CDR3 reads CASSFTASGGGELFF. The CDR3 DNA reads as TGTGCCAGCAGCTTTACGGCATCCGGGGGCGGGGAGCTGTTTTTT.

The rearrangement uses TRBV30 and TRBJ1-3, with D hard to call. The CDR3 covers 11 residues. CDR1 is GTSNPN and CDR2 is SVGIG in the germline V gene (reference sequence). The V and J ends lost 4 bases and 4 bases respectively, with 5 bases between them. The CDR3 DNA reads TGTGCCTGGAAATGGGGAAACACCATATATTTT. Translated, it gives CAWKWGNTIYF.

The rearrangement links TRBV6-5 to TRBJ1-3; D is undetermined. Germline-derived CDR1 and CDR2 are MNHEY and SVGAGI. The CDR3 extends over 13 amino acids. V was clipped by 1 base and J by 11 bases, with 12 bases between them. CDR3: CASSYLNSEPIYF. CDR3 coding DNA: TGTGCCAGCAGTTACTTAAACAGTGAACCCATATATTTT.

The chain has TRBV12-3 or TRBV12-4 and TRBJ1-2; D is possibly TRBD1 (5 bases). V dropped 4 bases and J dropped 8 bases, with 11 bases sitting between them. The CDR3 has 12 residues. CDR3 coding DNA: TGTGCCAGCAGTTCTTCCCAGGGCGGCTACACCTTC. Protein: CASSSSQGGYTF.

V is TRBV9 and J is TRBJ1-3; D unclear. CDR1 SGDLS and CDR2 YYNGEE come from the germline V gene. The ends were cut back, 5 bases at V and 2 bases at J, with 2 bases in the middle. This CDR3 spans 11 amino acids. CDR3 DNA: TGTGCCAGCAGAACTGGAAACACCATATATTTT. This encodes CASRTGNTIYF. Filled out from reference TRBV9 and TRBJ1-3, the complete variable domain reads DSGVTQTPKHLITATGQRVTLRCSPRSGDLSVYWYQQSLDQGLQFLIQYYNGEERAKGNILERFSAQQFPDLHSELNLSSLELGDSALYFCASRTGNTIYFGEGSWLTVV.

The chain carries TRBV27 and TRBJ2-3; 12 nucleotides match TRBD2. Germline values: CDR1 MNHEY, CDR2 SMNVEV (reference sequence). This CDR3 comprises 15 residues. With 5 bases clipped from V and 3 bases from J, the junction kept 3 bases outside the gene matches. The CDR3 loop reads CASSPGLAGTDTQYF. The CDR3 nucleotides read TGTGCCAGCAGTCCAGGACTAGCGGGAACAGATACGCAGTATTTT.

This chain links TRBV28 with TRBJ1-4; 12 nucleotides line up with TRBD1. The CDR3 loop spans 17 amino acids. Germline V gene data show CDR1 as MDHEN and CDR2 as SYDVKM. Trimming removed 3 bases from V and 8 bases from J; junction bases left unmatched: 10. The CDR3 nucleotides are TGTGCCAGCAGTTTGGATTTCGCGGGACAGGGGGCGGAAAAACTGTTTTTT. Its translation is CASSLDFAGQGAEKLFF.

The V and J genes are TRBV28 and TRBJ1-4, with a possible D match to TRBD1 (6 bases). This CDR3 spans 14 amino acids. Germline lookup yields CDR1 MDHEN and CDR2 SYDVKM. Trimming took off 8 bases at V and 8 bases at J, with 18 bases between the two ends. The CDR3 sequence is CASPDGAGVEKLFF. The CDR3 nucleotides read TGTGCCAGCCCCGACGGGGCAGGGGTCGAAAAACTGTTTTTT.

The chain couples TRBV21-1 to TRBJ2-7; TRBD2 reflects the table's D call only, with no check against the DNA. TRBV21-1 constitutes a pseudogene. The CDR3 is 12 amino acids. The CDR3 loop reads CASSKIGYEQYF. As DNA, the CDR3 is TGTGCCAGCAGCAAAATCGGCTACGAGCAGTACTTC.

This chain uses TRBV27 with TRBJ2-1, with TRBD1 identical over 8 bases. The CDR3 runs to 16 residues. Losses at the gene ends were 7 bases for V and 3 bases for J; bases not matched to a gene: 11. Per the germline V gene, CDR1 is MNHEY and CDR2 is SMNVEV (reference sequence). Here the CDR3 DNA reads TGTGCCAGCACCACCCCCAGGGGGCGATTCTACAATGAGCAGTTCTTC. Its translation is CASTTPRGRFYNEQFF.

V usage is TRBV9 and J usage is TRBJ2-1, with D unresolved. The germline V gene encodes CDR1 SGDLS and CDR2 YYNGEE. The CDR3 extends over 14 amino acids. V lost 6 bases, J lost 2 bases, and 12 bases lay in between. CDR3 bases: TGTGCCAGCACCCCCCAGGCAGCCTACAATGAGCAGTTCTTC. Translating gives CASTPQAAYNEQFF.

This clone was recorded once. This chain connects TRBV3-1 (or the pseudogene TRBV3-2) to TRBJ2-7, with 7 bases aligning to TRBD2. The length of the CDR3 is 13 residues. Germline lookup yields CDR1 LGHDT and CDR2 YNNKEL (reference sequence). V lost 2 bases to trimming and J lost 11 bases; unmatched junction nucleotides: 9. The CDR3 loop reads CASSQQPGGVEYF. DNA of the CDR3: TGTGCCAGCAGCCAACAACCGGGGGGTGTAGAGTACTTC.

The chain couples TRBV10-3 to TRBJ1-1; unclear D gene. The CDR3 consists of 15 residues. Germline CDR1 is ENHRY and CDR2 is SYGVKD. Between the trimmed V and J ends, which lost 3 bases and 1 base, there was a span of 12 bases. The CDR3 sequence: CAISEKRQANTEAFF. As DNA, the CDR3 is TGTGCCATCAGTGAAAAAAGGCAGGCGAACACTGAAGCTTTCTTT.

The rearrangement links TRBV10-3 to TRBJ1-2; no clear D gene. CDR1 and CDR2 from the germline V gene are ENHRY and SYGVKD. The CDR3 contains 12 residues. The V end lost 2 bases, the J end lost 4 bases, and 5 bases lay between the germline ends. The CDR3 nucleotides read TGTGCCATCAGTGAGACCGTCTATGGCTACACCTTC. Protein: CAISETVYGYTF.

This chain links TRBV3-1 (or the pseudogene TRBV3-2) with TRBJ2-3; 7 nucleotides line up with TRBD2. The germline V gene encodes CDR1 LGHDT and CDR2 YNNKEL (reference sequence). The CDR3 covers 15 residues. Trimming removed 6 bases from V and 1 base from J; junction bases left unmatched: 7. CDR3 in amino acids: CASSPGLYGTDTQYF. The CDR3 coding sequence is TGTGCCAGCAGTCCGGGACTATACGGCACAGATACGCAGTATTTT.